Below are 31 T cell receptor beta chains sequenced from a single sample in a study of Graves' ophthalmopathy and Graves' hyperthyroidism. From RNA, the CDR3 regions of TCR beta chains were amplified and sequenced. Following a first-round RT-PCR that used HTBI primers, a second-round multiplex PCR was carried out. Via MiXCR, TCRdb re-called the multiplex PCR reads, giving one row per CDR3 protein. The sample lists about 370,000 distinct CDR3 sequences, around 20% occurring once. Sequencing used peripheral blood. The source of these receptors is a woman aged 18-35 years with Graves' ophthalmopathy.

This clonotype was recorded many times. The chain employs TRBV6-2 or TRBV6-3 and TRBJ1-5, with 8 bases lining up with TRBD1. The V gene end was trimmed by 6 bases and the J gene end by 3 bases; junction bases not matched to a gene: 4. Germline V gene data show CDR1 as MNHEY and CDR2 as SVGEGT. The CDR3 runs 14 residues. The CDR3 sequence is CASSETGVNQPQHF. CDR3 sequence (DNA): TGTGCCAGCAGCGAGACAGGGGTCAATCAGCCCCAGCATTTT.

The table lists this clonotype with a few counts. This chain joins TRBV4-1 and TRBJ2-7; a weak D match, TRBD2 (6 bases). The CDR3 totals 16 residues. The ends were cut back, 5 bases at V and 2 bases at J, with 19 bases in the middle. CDR1 MGHRA and CDR2 YSYEKL come from the germline V gene. CDR3 amino acids: CASSTDPRESTYEQYF. CDR3 sequence (DNA): TGCGCCAGCAGCACCGACCCCCGGGAGTCTACCTACGAGCAGTACTTC.

This clonotype was seen ten or more times. The chain couples TRBV27 to TRBJ2-5; TRBD1 aligns across 8 bases. CDR3 length equals 12 residues. The germline V gene has CDR1 MNHEY and CDR2 SMNVEV (reference sequence). Trimming took 6 bases from V and 6 from J; bases not matched to a gene: 3. DNA for the CDR3: TGTGCCAGCAGGGACAGGGCAAAGACCCAGTACTTC. The encoded protein is CASRDRAKTQYF.

This clonotype was seen at least ten times. V and J are TRBV30 and TRBJ1-2; D call uncertain. The CDR3 totals 13 residues. CDR1 is GTSNPN and CDR2 is SVGIG in the germline V gene (reference sequence). The germline V and J ends were trimmed by 0 bases and 6 bases, with 11 bases remaining between them. CDR3 residues: CAWSVDRVHGYTF. Written as DNA, the CDR3 is TGTGCCTGGAGTGTCGACCGGGTGCATGGCTACACCTTC.

This clonotype occurred many times. CDR3 bases: TGTGCCAGCAGCTTACTGGGTCAGAACACTGAAGCTTTCTTT. It yields the protein CASSLLGQNTEAFF. The rearrangement uses TRBV7-3 and TRBJ1-1; D remains unclear. V lost 2 bases and J 1 base, leaving 8 bases between the germline ends. Germline loops: CDR1 SGHTA, CDR2 FQGTGA. This CDR3 is 14 amino acids long. Using reference TRBV7-3 and TRBJ1-1 for the parts outside the CDR3, the full variable domain is GAGVSQTPSNKVTEKGKYVELRCDPISGHTALYWYRQSLGQGPEFLIYFQGTGAADDSGLPNDRFFAVRPEGSVSTLKIQRTERGDSAVYLCASSLLGQNTEAFFGQGTRLTVV.

This clonotype was recorded at least ten times. This chain connects TRBV28 to TRBJ2-2; D tentatively fits TRBD1 or TRBD2 (6 bases each). The germline CDR1 and CDR2 sequences are MDHEN and SYDVKM. The V end was cut by 3 bases, the J end by 3 bases, with 11 bases between. The CDR3 totals 15 residues. The chain's CDR3 is CASSFGGRDTGELFF. The CDR3 nucleotides are TGTGCCAGCAGTTTCGGGGGCAGGGACACCGGGGAGCTGTTTTTT.

This clonotype has ten or more counts. J is TRBJ2-7 and V is TRBV7-2; D possibly corresponds to TRBD1 (6 bases). CDR1 is SGHTA, CDR2 FQGNSA, per germline. V gave up 1 base and J gave up 3 bases, with 13 bases separating them. The CDR3 length is 15 residues. CDR3 nucleotides: TGTGCCAGCAGCTTAGGCAGGGGTGCTTACTACGAGCAGTACTTC. Translated: CASSLGRGAYYEQYF.

This clonotype showed up many times. This chain joins TRBV7-2 and TRBJ2-7; TRBD2 matches at 11 bases. Germline CDR1 is SGHTA and CDR2 is FQGNSA. Trimming took 0 bases from V and 2 from J; bases not matched to a gene: 3. The CDR3 covers 16 residues. The CDR3 reads CASSLAPSGRTYEQYF. The CDR3 DNA reads as TGTGCCAGCAGCTTAGCGCCTAGCGGGAGGACCTACGAGCAGTACTTC.

This clonotype was seen repeatedly, ten times or more. J is TRBJ1-2 and V is TRBV12-3 or TRBV12-4; tentatively, D is TRBD1 (5 bases). The V end was cut by 3 bases, the J end by 2 bases, with 19 bases between. CDR3 size: 17 residues. CDR3 in amino acids: CASSLADQTGTNYGYTF. The CDR3 DNA follows: TGTGCCAGCAGTTTGGCGGACCAAACCGGGACGAACTATGGCTACACCTTC.

This clonotype was detected many times. The chain employs TRBV2 and TRBJ2-2, with 8 bases that match TRBD2. Germline CDR1 is SNHLY and CDR2 is FYNNEI. The CDR3 has 16 amino acids. Germline trimming cut 7 bases from V and 2 bases from J; bases unmatched to any gene: 9. CDR3 sequence (DNA): TGTGCCAGCACCATCTCGGGGACTAGAAACACCGGGGAGCTGTTTTTT. As protein: CASTISGTRNTGELFF.

This clonotype came up many times. The chain links TRBV4-3 to TRBJ2-5; D ambiguous. Trimming cost V 3 bases and J 7 bases, with 9 bases left between them. Germline lookup yields CDR1 LGHNA and CDR2 YSLEER. The CDR3 consists of 12 residues. CDR3 protein: CASSQGLGTQYF. The CDR3 region has the DNA TGCGCCAGCAGCCAGGGGTTGGGGACCCAGTACTTC.

At least ten counts were recorded for this clonotype. The chain couples TRBV28 to TRBJ2-4; D is tentatively TRBD1 or TRBD2 (5 bases each). The V end was cut by 5 bases, the J end by 0 bases, with 11 bases between. The CDR3 sequence is 15 residues long. From germline, CDR1 is MDHEN and CDR2 SYDVKM. In DNA, the CDR3 is TGTGCCAGCAGTGGGGGTCCCCTAGCCAAAAACATTCAGTACTTC. It codes for CASSGGPLAKNIQYF.

This clonotype was picked up many times. CDR3 region: CASSINGQGLSGNTIYF. CDR3 DNA: TGTGCCAGCTCAATAAACGGACAGGGACTTTCTGGAAACACCATATATTTT. The J gene is TRBJ1-3, the V gene TRBV18; 8 bases fit TRBD1. Germline CDR1 reads KGHSH; CDR2 reads LQKENI. V was clipped by 5 bases and J by 1 base; unmatched bases: 10. The length of the CDR3 is 17 residues.

This clonotype was seen ten or more times. A much more abundant neighbour one base away suggests this may be a read error. The chain couples TRBV6-1 to TRBJ1-5; TRBD1 agrees at 9 bases. The CDR3 extends over 16 amino acids. Germline CDR1 is MNHNS and CDR2 is SASEGT. Germline trimming cut 2 bases from V and 2 bases from J; bases unmatched to any gene: 4. CDR3: CASSEPRTGGNQPQHF. In DNA form, the CDR3 reads TGTGCCAGCAGTGAACCGAGGACAGGGGGCAATCAGCCCCAGCATTTT.

This clonotype was picked up many times. V and J are TRBV7-2 and TRBJ2-7; 8 bases line up with TRBD2. CDR1 is SGHTA and CDR2 is FQGNSA in the germline V gene. The CDR3 runs 17 residues. V lost 3 bases, J lost 6 bases, and 16 bases stayed unmatched. CDR3 region: CASSFSPPGSGSFEQYF. The CDR3 nucleotides are TGTGCCAGCAGCTTCTCCCCCCCTGGGAGCGGGAGTTTCGAGCAGTACTTC.

In its sample, this clonotype was seen many times. V and J are TRBV4-1 and TRBJ1-5; TRBD1 aligns across 7 bases. CDR3 length: 17 amino acids. Unmatched junction bases numbered 11, after V lost 5 bases and J lost 1 base. Germline V CDR1 and CDR2: MGHRA, YSYEKL. CDR3 in DNA: TGCGCCAGCAGCATGACAGGGAATCCTCTAAGCAATCAGCCCCAGCATTTT. Amino acids: CASSMTGNPLSNQPQHF.

The gene calls are TRBV6-1 and TRBJ1-2, with TRBD1 identical over 8 bases. The CDR3 extends over 13 amino acids. Trimming removed 6 bases from V and 5 bases from J; junction bases left unmatched: 5. Germline V gene data show CDR1 as MNHNS and CDR2 as SASEGT. CDR3 sequence reads: CASRTGVYYGYTF. In DNA, the CDR3 is TGTGCCAGCAGGACAGGGGTGTATTATGGCTACACCTTC.

This clonotype was seen ten or more times. The chain has TRBV12-3 or TRBV12-4 and TRBJ2-7; D is undetermined. CDR3 length: 14 residues. The germline V and J ends were trimmed by 7 bases and 0 bases, with 13 bases remaining between them. CDR3 nucleotides: TGTGCCAGCACCCTTGCCCAGAACTCCTACGAGCAGTACTTC. Protein product: CASTLAQNSYEQYF.

This clonotype was seen many times. Compared with germline, one end of the junction differs, possibly owing to a read error. The V and J genes are TRBV20-1 and TRBJ2-2; TRBD2 matches at 8 bases. There are 15 residues in the CDR3. Germline CDR1 DFQATT, CDR2 SNEGSKA (reference sequence). The CDR3 DNA sequence: TGCAGTGCCGACCCGGGGAGCGGGGGAACCGGAGAGCTGTTTTTT. This sequence encodes CSADPGSGGTGELFF.

In this sample, this clonotype turned up many times. V usage is TRBV7-9 and J usage is TRBJ2-7; tentatively, D is TRBD2 (6 bases). CDR1 and CDR2 from the germline V gene are SEHNR and FQNEAQ (reference sequence). Trimming shortened V by 1 base and J by 6 bases, and 16 bases separated the two germline ends. The CDR3 has 15 amino acids. CDR3 sequence reads: CASSLGEAESLEQYF. The CDR3, as DNA: TGTGCCAGCAGCTTAGGGGAGGCGGAGTCTCTCGAGCAGTACTTC.

This clonotype showed up many times. The rearrangement uses TRBV11-2 and TRBJ2-7; D may be TRBD1 or TRBD2 (7 bases each). Trimming pared 5 bases from V and 0 bases from J, leaving 17 bases between. The CDR3 has 16 residues. Germline loops: CDR1 SGHAT, CDR2 FQNNGV. The CDR3 bases are TGTGCCAGCAGCCCTTATCAGGGGGGGCTCTCCTACGAGCAGTACTTC. Translation: CASSPYQGGLSYEQYF.

Ten or more counts support this clonotype. The chain is built from TRBV29-1 and TRBJ1-3; 8 bases line up with TRBD1. CDR1 is SQVTM, CDR2 ANQGSEA, per germline. The CDR3 is made up of 11 amino acids. The V gene end was trimmed by 7 bases and the J gene end by 13 bases; junction bases not matched to a gene: 9. The CDR3 spells CSGGTGGEIYF. CDR3 bases: TGCAGCGGGGGGACAGGAGGAGAAATATATTTT.

This clonotype turned up a few times. The CDR3 sequence: CASSLRGGASETQYF. In DNA form, the CDR3 reads TGTGCCAGCAGTCTCCGTGGTGGGGCCTCAGAGACCCAGTACTTC. The genes are TRBV28 and TRBJ2-5; tentatively, D is TRBD1 (5 bases). V was clipped by 5 bases and J by 4 bases, with 17 bases between them. CDR3 length equals 15 residues. Germline CDR1 MDHEN, CDR2 SYDVKM.

At least ten counts were recorded for this clonotype. The V and J genes are TRBV13 and TRBJ2-7, with D possibly matching TRBD2 (6 bases). CDR1 is PRHDT and CDR2 is FYEKMQ in the germline V gene (reference sequence). Trimming stripped 3 bases from V and 1 base from J, with 13 bases between. The CDR3 has 15 amino acids. The CDR3 DNA sequence: TGTGCCAGCAGCTTCCTTTCCCGGGGGTCCTACGAGCAGTACTTC. This codes for CASSFLSRGSYEQYF.

This clonotype was observed at least ten times. The gene calls are TRBV3-1 and TRBJ2-5, with TRBD1 matching over 9 bases. Germline CDR1 reads LGHDT; CDR2 reads YNNKEL (reference sequence). CDR3 length: 18 amino acids. V dropped 6 bases and J dropped 5; count of bases not matched to a gene: 19. The CDR3, as DNA: TGTGCCAGCAGACCCGTCGGAACAGGACAGGGGTCTCGGGAGACCCAGTACTTC. Amino acids: CASRPVGTGQGSRETQYF.

This clonotype has ten or more counts. The V and J genes are TRBV24-1 and TRBJ1-1; 9 bases align to TRBD1. Trimming removed 8 bases from V and 4 bases from J; junction bases left unmatched: 10. This CDR3 region has 15 residues. CDR1 is KGHDR and CDR2 is SFDVKD in the germline V gene. The chain's CDR3 is CATKRDRVGRTEAFF. CDR3 bases: TGTGCCACCAAAAGGGACAGGGTAGGTCGCACTGAAGCTTTCTTT.

In this sample, this clonotype turned up many times. The V call is TRBV6-2 or TRBV6-3, the J call TRBJ2-2; D is possibly TRBD2 (6 bases). Germline CDR1 reads MNHEY; CDR2 reads SVGEGT. This CDR3 spans 15 amino acids. Trimming took 6 bases from V and 6 from J, leaving 17 bases between them. CDR3 sequence: CASRWGVRVPGELFF. The DNA for the CDR3 is TGTGCCAGCAGATGGGGGGTTAGAGTACCCGGGGAGCTGTTTTTT.

V usage is TRBV7-2 and J usage is TRBJ1-1; unclear D gene. Germline lookup yields CDR1 SGHTA and CDR2 FQGNSA. V was trimmed by 2 bases and J by 5 bases, leaving 12 bases between them. This CDR3 is built from 14 residues. The DNA for the CDR3 is TGTGCCAGCAGCTTATCCGAGGGTTGGACTGAAGCTTTCTTT. Protein product: CASSLSEGWTEAFF.

The V gene is TRBV18, the J gene TRBJ1-6; D call uncertain. Germline V CDR1 and CDR2: KGHSH, LQKENI. The CDR3 sequence is 16 residues long. Trimming took off 1 base at V and 5 bases at J, with 12 bases between the two ends. The CDR3 spells CASSPRRGQDNSPLHF. The CDR3 bases are TGTGCCAGCTCACCACGCCGAGGGCAAGATAATTCACCCCTCCACTTT. Full variable domain (remainder filled in from reference TRBV18 and TRBJ1-6): NAGVMQNPRHLVRRRGQEARLRCSPMKGHSHVYWYRQLPEEGLKFMVYLQKENIIDESGMPKERFSAEFPKEGPSILRIQQVVRGDSAAYFCASSPRRGQDNSPLHFGNGTRLTVT.

This clonotype was recorded at least ten times. A read error may explain this, as a much larger clone is one base away. The J gene is TRBJ1-1, the V gene TRBV27; no clear D. The germline V gene has CDR1 MNHEY and CDR2 SMNVEV (reference sequence). The CDR3 spans 13 residues. Trimming pared 8 bases from V and 1 base from J, leaving 11 bases between. The CDR3 sequence: CASGERSNTEAFF. The DNA for the CDR3 is TGTGCCAGCGGGGAACGGTCGAACACTGAAGCTTTCTTT.

This clonotype was recorded at least ten times. This chain connects TRBV6-2 or TRBV6-3 to TRBJ1-1, with a weak D call TRBD1 (5 bases). The germline V and J ends were trimmed by 7 bases and 8 bases, with 17 bases remaining between them. This CDR3 comprises 13 residues. Looked up from germline, CDR1 is MNHEY and CDR2 is SVGEGT. Here the CDR3 reads CASISLGGTEAFF. The CDR3 region has the DNA TGTGCCAGCATCTCCCTTGGCGGGACCGAAGCTTTCTTT.